This is a list of T cell receptor beta chains from one sample in a study of CD8+ T cells in alopecia areata. Only in-frame clones appear in the TCRdb table, and some are missing; sequencing was by immunoSEQ multiplex PCR. Among 170,000 or so clones listed, under 60% were seen once. Sequenced material: CD8+ T cells sorted from blood, taken at week 24, from a patient treated with tofacitinib. The receptors come from a human donor with alopecia areata. Both conserved end residues are part of each CDR3.

>TRBV5-6|TRBJ2-3
CASSHRFGTDTQYF
>TRBV2|TRBJ1-3
CASSGNSGNTIYF
>TRBV29-1|TRBJ2-1
CSVEHDNEQFF
>TRBV12-5|TRBJ1-2
CASGSPDRRVGGYTF
>TRBV29-1|TRBJ2-3
CSVENSRGSTDTQYF
>TRBV6-5|TRBJ1-5
CASSYRGNQPQHF
>TRBV5-1|TRBJ1-4
CASSPIPGDNEKLFF
>TRBV7-2|TRBJ2-2
CATRPVGELFF
>TRBV27|TRBJ1-2
CASSPRTGGRDGYTF
>TRBV27|TRBJ2-3
CARNRPPDTQYF
>TRBV25-1|TRBJ2-2
CASETGKAAGELFF
>TRBV29-1|TRBJ1-3
CSAILTGTGNTIYF
>TRBV5-6|TRBJ2-3
CASSLERLGTADTQYF
>TRBV5-1|TRBJ1-1
CASPSEGYSEAFF